This T cell receptor (beta chain) was sequenced for a study of CD8 T cells in ankylosing spondylitis (TCRdb year 2017). About the study as a whole: T cell receptor beta repertoires were profiled in healthy donors and ankylosing spondylitis patients so that disease-linked TCR variants could be found. The full study cohort was made up of under 30 ankylosing spondylitis patients and roughly 100 healthy donors. Peripheral blood samples were taken, and synovial fluid was additionally collected from ankylosing spondylitis patients. The paper as a whole reports these results and caveats: Some motif variants had previously been reported in the synovial fluid and blood of reactive arthritis patients, which suggests shared mechanisms of disease initiation. The disease-linked clones showed a CD8+ phenotype and occurred at relatively low frequencies in peripheral blood. Blood from ankylosing spondylitis patients appeared to be characterized by a TCR beta motif composed of about eight highly homologous amino acid variants. The disease-linked clones were reported to be significantly enriched in matched synovial fluid samples from ankylosing spondylitis patients.

Notes on this clonotype: The target of this receptor is not known. No base qualities exist here, and no much larger clone lies one base off it.

Sequencing was performed on an Illumina HiSeq 2500. Quantitative 5'-RACE with molecular barcodes was used to prepare TCR beta libraries. On the study's bioinformatics: A new computational method based on a probabilistic model of VDJ rearrangement was used to identify disease-linked TCR variants. The public sequencing data were trimmed at Q25 with fastp and processed into clonotypes with MiXCR by TCRdb, which kept only in-frame beta chains. Merged by CDR3 protein, the rows form single entries marked with the most common genes and DNA. The V and J calls shown here were made by TCRdb, not taken from the authors' results. This sample lists about 540,000 distinct CDR3 sequences; 10% to 15% were detected once. Approximately 7% of the sample is held by the ten biggest clonotypes. Per the germline V gene, MGHRA is the CDR1 and YSYEKL is the CDR2. CDR3 length: 14 amino acids, cysteine to phenylalanine. Of all the DNA, just the CDR3 is kept, 42 bases in frame from base 1. The V and J ends are trimmed by 1 base and 2 bases, leaving 8 bases between them.

The chain uses TRBV4-1 and TRBJ2-5, and possibly TRBD2, on 6 matching bases. The sequence came from a male donor with ankylosing spondylitis. Source material: blood, either unsorted or a sorted T cell fraction (not recorded which). The CDR3 region: CASSQVADQETQYF. In nucleotides, the sequence is TGCGCCAGCAGCCAAGTAGCGGATCAAGAGACCCAGTACTTC.